Sequencing of this TCR beta chain was carried out in a study of cytomegalovirus exposure and HLA in healthy donors. There are 14 residues in the CDR3. The germline V gene encodes CDR1 GTSNPN and CDR2 SVGIG (reference sequence). As regards this clone: At one end, the junction sequence differs from germline, possibly due to a read error.

The primer mix had 60 Vbeta and 13 Jbeta primers. The repertoire was sequenced with immunoSEQ multiplex PCR; TCRdb's copy has only in-frame clones and lacks some. The sample yields some 200,000 clones, 75% to 90% seen once. The TCR comes from a woman aged 45-60 years in good health and CMV-seropositive. Specimen: PBMCs. The chain has TRBV30 and TRBJ1-3; weak D call: TRBD1 (5 bases). The CDR3 reads CAGSGGLSGNTIYF. CDR3 DNA: TGTGCCGGGAGTGGGGGACTCTCTGGAAACACCATATATTTT.